This record looks at one TCR beta chain sequence and its context. Its antigen remains unknown. Trimming took off 6 bases at V and 1 base at J, with 19 bases between the two ends. The CDR3 runs 17 residues. Germline V gives CDR1 MDHEN, CDR2 SYDVKM. Some clones are missing from TCRdb's copy, which holds only in-frame ones; the method was immunoSEQ multiplex PCR. The data contain 72,000 or so clones, almost 90% of them singletons. This record comes from a study of PD-L1 blockade in urothelial cancer. Study context: Male sex and bladder-origin urothelial cancer characterized about 90% of the roughly 30 patients.

The time point denotes: peripheral blood 6 weeks after treatment start. Points from the study as a whole: Below-median TCR clonality that was measured in pretreatment blood predicted better survival.

This TCR was recovered from a man aged 55 to 70 with urothelial cancer. Sequencing was performed on PBMCs, taken around atezolizumab (anti-PD-L1) treatment. The V call is TRBV28, the J call TRBJ1-3, with no clear D. The CDR3, as DNA: TGTGCCAGCAGGGAACGCTGGACTGCCTTGTCTGGAAACACCATATATTTT. It yields the protein CASRERWTALSGNTIYF. The full variable domain, its missing parts supplied by reference TRBV28 and TRBJ1-3, is DVKVTQSSRYLVKRTGEKVFLECVQDMDHENMFWYRQDPGLGLRLIYFSYDVKMKEKGDIPEGYSVSREKKERFSLILESASTNQTSMYLCASRERWTALSGNTIYFGEGSWLTVV.